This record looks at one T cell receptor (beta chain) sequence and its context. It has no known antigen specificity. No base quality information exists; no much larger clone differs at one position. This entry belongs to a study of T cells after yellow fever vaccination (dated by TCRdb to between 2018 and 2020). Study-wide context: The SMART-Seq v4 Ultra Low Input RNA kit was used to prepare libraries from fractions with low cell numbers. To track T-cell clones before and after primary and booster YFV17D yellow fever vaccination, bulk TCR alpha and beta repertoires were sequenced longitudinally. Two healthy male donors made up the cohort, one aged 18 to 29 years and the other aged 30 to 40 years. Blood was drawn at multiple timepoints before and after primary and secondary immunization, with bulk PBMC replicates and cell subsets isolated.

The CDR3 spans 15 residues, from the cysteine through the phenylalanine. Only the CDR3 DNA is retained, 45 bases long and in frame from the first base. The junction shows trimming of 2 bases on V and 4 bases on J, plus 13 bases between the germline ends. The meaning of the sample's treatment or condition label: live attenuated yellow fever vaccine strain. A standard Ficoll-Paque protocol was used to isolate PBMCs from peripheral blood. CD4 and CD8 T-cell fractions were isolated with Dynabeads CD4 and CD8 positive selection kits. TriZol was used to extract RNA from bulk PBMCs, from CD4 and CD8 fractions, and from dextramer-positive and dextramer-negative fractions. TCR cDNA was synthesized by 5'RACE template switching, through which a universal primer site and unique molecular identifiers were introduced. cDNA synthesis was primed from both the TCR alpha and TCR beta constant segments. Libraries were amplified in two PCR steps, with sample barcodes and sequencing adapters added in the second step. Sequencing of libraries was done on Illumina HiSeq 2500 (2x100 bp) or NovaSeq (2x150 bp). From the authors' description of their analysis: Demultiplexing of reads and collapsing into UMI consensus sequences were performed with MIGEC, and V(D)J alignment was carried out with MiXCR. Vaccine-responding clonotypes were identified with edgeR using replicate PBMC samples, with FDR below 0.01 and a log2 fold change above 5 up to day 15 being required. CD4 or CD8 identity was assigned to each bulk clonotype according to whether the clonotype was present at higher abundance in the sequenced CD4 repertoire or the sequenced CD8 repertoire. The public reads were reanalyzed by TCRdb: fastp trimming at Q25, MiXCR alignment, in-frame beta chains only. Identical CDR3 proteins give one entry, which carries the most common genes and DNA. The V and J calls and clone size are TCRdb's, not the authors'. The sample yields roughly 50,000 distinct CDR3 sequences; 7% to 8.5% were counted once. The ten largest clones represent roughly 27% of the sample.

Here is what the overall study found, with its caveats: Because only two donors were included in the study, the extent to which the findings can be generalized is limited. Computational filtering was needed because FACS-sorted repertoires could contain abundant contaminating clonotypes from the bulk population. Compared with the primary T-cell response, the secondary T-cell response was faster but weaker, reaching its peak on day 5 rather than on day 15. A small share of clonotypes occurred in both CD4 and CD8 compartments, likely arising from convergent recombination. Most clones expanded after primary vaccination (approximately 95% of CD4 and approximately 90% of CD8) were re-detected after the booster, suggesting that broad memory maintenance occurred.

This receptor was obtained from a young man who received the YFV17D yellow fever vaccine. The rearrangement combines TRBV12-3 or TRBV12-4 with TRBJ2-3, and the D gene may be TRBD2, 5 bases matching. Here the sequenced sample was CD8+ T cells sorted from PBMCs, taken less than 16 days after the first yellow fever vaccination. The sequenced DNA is TGTGCCAGCAGTTTAAACCCTAGCACCCCAGATACGCAGTATTTT. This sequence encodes CASSLNPSTPDTQYF.